The rows below give T cell receptor beta chains drawn from one sample of a study of T cell repertoires in cytomegalovirus infection. TCRdb recomputed calls from the reads with MiXCR, one row per CDR3 protein. The repertoire holds roughly 200,000 distinct CDR3 sequences, about a sixth seen once, with under 30% in the top ten. Specimen: CD8+ T cells from PBMCs. The receptors here all came from a human donor in good health (CMV status not recorded). Some clones in this sample may be carry-over from other donors' samples. Both conserved end residues are part of each CDR3. The D gene is left open where the match is weak. Size tells how often a clone was seen (once, few, many) or the class of an expanded clone, and some rows leave it out.

V	size	J	D	CDR3	DNA
TRBV19	many	TRBJ2-1	-	CASSTEIGAYNEQFF	TGTGCCAGTAGTACGGAGATCGGCGCCTACAATGAGCAGTTCTTC
TRBV6-2/TRBV6-3	-	TRBJ2-1	TRBD2	CASSPLSGGLYNEQFF	TGTGCCAGCAGTCCCCTCAGCGGGGGTTTGTACAATGAGCAGTTCTTC
TRBV2	-	TRBJ2-4	-	CASSDDEGIGAKNIQYF	TGTGCCAGCAGTGATGACGAGGGGATCGGGGCCAAAAACATTCAGTACTTC
TRBV7-9	-	TRBJ2-3	TRBD2	CASRLGLAKRTDTQYF	TGTGCCAGCAGACTAGGACTAGCGAAGCGCACAGATACGCAGTATTTT
TRBV7-9	few	TRBJ2-2	-	CASSPSEDTGELFF	TGTGCCAGCAGCCCTTCCGAGGACACCGGGGAGCTGTTTTTT
TRBV6-2/TRBV6-3	-	TRBJ1-2	-	CASSQITYDGYTF	TGTGCCAGCAGCCAGATAACTTACGACGGCTACACCTTC
TRBV28	-	TRBJ1-6	-	CASSLEDNSPLHF	TGTGCCAGCAGTTTAGAGGATAATTCACCCCTCCACTTT
TRBV6-2/TRBV6-3	-	TRBJ1-1	-	CASSTPGRGTRTEAFF	TGTGCCAGCAGTACCCCGGGGAGGGGAACGAGGACTGAAGCTTTCTTT
TRBV7-2	few	TRBJ2-1	TRBD2	CASSLVSGGWDEQFF	TGTGCCAGCAGCTTAGTTAGCGGGGGGTGGGATGAGCAGTTCTTC
TRBV12-3/TRBV12-4	-	TRBJ2-7	-	CASSSSAFYEQYF	TGTGCCAGCAGTTCCAGTGCCTTCTACGAGCAGTACTTC
TRBV29-1	-	TRBJ1-2	-	CSVESGANYGYTF	TGCAGCGTTGAGTCAGGTGCTAACTATGGCTACACCTTC
TRBV12-3/TRBV12-4	few	TRBJ1-4	TRBD1	CASSSGTEAVKLFF	TGTGCCAGCAGCTCCGGGACAGAAGCGGTAAAACTGTTTTTT
TRBV7-7	-	TRBJ2-5	TRBD2	CASSLELAGVGPETQYF	TGTGCCAGCAGCTTAGAACTAGCGGGAGTGGGCCCGGAGACCCAGTACTTC
TRBV4-2	few	TRBJ2-1	TRBD2	CASSPSTSGDTEQFF	TGTGCCAGCAGCCCGTCGACTAGCGGGGATACTGAGCAGTTCTTC
TRBV5-5	-	TRBJ1-5	TRBD1	CASSLEGGTGGDQPQHF	TGTGCCAGCAGCTTGGAAGGTGGGACAGGGGGCGATCAGCCCCAGCATTTT
TRBV12-3/TRBV12-4	few	TRBJ2-3	-	CASSLYSTDTQYF	TGTGCCAGCAGTTTATATAGCACAGATACGCAGTATTTT
TRBV6-2/TRBV6-3	-	TRBJ2-2	TRBD1	CASSAPGQTIFTGELFF	TGTGCCAGCAGTGCTCCGGGACAGACGATTTTCACCGGGGAGCTGTTTTTT
TRBV20-1	few	TRBJ2-7	-	CSARGPTATYEQYF	TGCAGTGCTAGAGGGCCGACGGCGACCTACGAGCAGTACTTC
TRBV7-8	-	TRBJ1-4	-	CASRGVQGLNEKLFF	TGTGCCAGCAGGGGGGTACAGGGCCTTAATGAAAAACTGTTTTTT
TRBV29-1	-	TRBJ2-3	-	CSVEGLASEETDTQYF	TGCAGCGTTGAAGGGCTAGCTAGCGAGGAAACAGATACGCAGTATTTT
TRBV5-5	-	TRBJ2-7	-	CASSLGQAASFSYEQYF	TGTGCCAGCAGCTTGGGGCAGGCCGCGTCTTTTTCCTACGAGCAGTACTTC
TRBV7-2	few	TRBJ2-7	TRBD2	CASSLEGGGAHEQYF	TGTGCCAGCAGCTTAGAAGGCGGGGGGGCCCACGAGCAGTACTTC
TRBV24-1	-	TRBJ1-5	-	CATSAWDSNQPQHF	TGTGCCACGAGCGCGTGGGATAGCAATCAGCCCCAGCATTTT
TRBV9	few	TRBJ2-6	-	CASSDPRALGLSGANVLTF	TGTGCCAGCAGCGACCCACGGGCGCTGGGTCTCTCTGGGGCCAACGTCCTGACTTTC
TRBV2	few	TRBJ2-3	-	CASSDQVALITDTQYF	TGTGCCAGCAGTGACCAGGTAGCCCTCATAACAGATACGCAGTATTTT
TRBV28	-	TRBJ2-3	-	CASSWDSGTDTQYF	TGTGCCAGCAGTTGGGATAGCGGCACAGATACGCAGTATTTT
TRBV20-1	-	TRBJ2-3	-	CSATDYRSPSDTQYF	TGCAGTGCTACGGACTATCGGAGCCCCTCAGATACGCAGTATTTT
TRBV20-1	-	TRBJ1-5	TRBD1	CSAGTGAEHQPQHF	TGCAGTGCCGGGACAGGGGCAGAACATCAGCCCCAGCATTTT
TRBV7-2	many	TRBJ2-2	-	CASSSLSTGELFF	TGTGCCAGCAGCTCCTTATCGACCGGGGAGCTGTTTTTT
TRBV7-8	few	TRBJ1-1	-	CASSEEMGAVNTEAFF	TGTGCCAGCAGCGAAGAAATGGGTGCGGTGAACACTGAAGCTTTCTTT
TRBV5-6	-	TRBJ1-1	-	CASSSTPVNTEAFF	TGTGCCAGCAGCTCGACCCCGGTGAACACTGAAGCTTTCTTT
TRBV7-2	-	TRBJ1-2	-	CASSLVEGVAANYGYTF	TGTGCCAGCAGCTTAGTAGAAGGGGTGGCAGCTAACTATGGCTACACCTTC
TRBV7-9	few	TRBJ2-7	TRBD2	CASTPPGLDHYEQYF	TGTGCCAGCACCCCCCCCGGACTAGATCACTACGAGCAGTACTTC
TRBV6-2/TRBV6-3	-	TRBJ2-1	-	CASSKSYNEQFF	TGTGCCAGCAGTAAGTCCTACAATGAGCAGTTCTTC
TRBV7-2	-	TRBJ1-1	-	CASSLVQGIMTEAFF	TGTGCCAGCAGCTTAGTTCAGGGGATTATGACTGAAGCTTTCTTT
TRBV14	-	TRBJ1-5	-	CASSRPRDAEPQHF	TGTGCCAGCAGCCGCCCCCGGGACGCCGAGCCCCAGCATTTT
TRBV29-1	-	TRBJ2-7	TRBD1	CSVLTGGYEQYF	TGCAGCGTTCTGACAGGGGGCTACGAGCAGTACTTC
TRBV5-6	many	TRBJ2-5	TRBD2	CASSLPPAGGRETQYF	TGTGCCAGCAGCTTGCCCCCCGCGGGGGGGAGGGAGACCCAGTACTTC
TRBV14	few	TRBJ1-1	-	CASSQRGRSNTEAFF	TGTGCCAGCAGCCAACGGGGGAGATCGAACACTGAAGCTTTCTTT
TRBV7-6	few	TRBJ2-7	TRBD1	CASSPDRAYEQYF	TGTGCCAGCAGCCCGGACAGGGCCTACGAGCAGTACTTC
TRBV6-1	-	TRBJ2-1	-	CASSYRLSYNEQFF	TGTGCCAGCAGTTACCGTCTCTCCTACAATGAGCAGTTCTTC
TRBV12-3/TRBV12-4	few	TRBJ1-5	-	CASTAGARTQPQHF	TGTGCCAGCACCGCGGGGGCGCGGACTCAGCCCCAGCATTTT
TRBV6-2/TRBV6-3	-	TRBJ1-1	TRBD1	CASSYDRDRAGDTEAFF	TGTGCCAGCAGTTACGACCGGGACAGGGCGGGTGACACTGAAGCTTTCTTT
TRBV6-2/TRBV6-3	few	TRBJ1-2	TRBD1	CASGLQGYSGYTF	TGTGCCAGCGGATTACAGGGGTACAGCGGCTACACCTTC
TRBV7-9	few	TRBJ1-1	TRBD1	CGDRDSMNTEAFF	TGCGGGGACCGGGACAGCATGAACACTGAAGCTTTCTTT
TRBV29-1	-	TRBJ2-1	-	CSVEPGEYNEQFF	TGCAGCGTTGAACCGGGGGAATACAATGAGCAGTTCTTC
TRBV6-5	-	TRBJ2-3	TRBD2	CASTLADTDTQYF	TGTGCCAGCACCCTAGCGGACACAGATACGCAGTATTTT
TRBV7-2	-	TRBJ2-7	-	CASSLALGGLQSGEQYF	TGTGCCAGCAGCTTAGCGCTGGGGGGCCTCCAATCGGGCGAGCAGTACTTC
TRBV20-1	-	TRBJ2-1	-	CSARDQRRVSYNEQFF	TGCAGTGCTAGAGATCAAAGGCGGGTCTCCTACAATGAGCAGTTCTTC
TRBV7-9	-	TRBJ2-5	-	CASSLAVRVQETQYF	TGTGCCAGCAGCTTAGCCGTGAGGGTACAAGAGACCCAGTACTTC
TRBV12-3/TRBV12-4	few	TRBJ2-7	-	CASTLGGGPTYEQYF	TGTGCCAGCACCTTGGGGGGGGGGCCGACCTACGAGCAGTACTTC
TRBV28	-	TRBJ1-2	-	CASSLSGRGVYGYTF	TGTGCCAGCAGTTTGAGTGGGAGAGGGGTTTATGGCTACACCTTC
TRBV7-2	few	TRBJ2-3	-	CASSLLRGGRGDTQYF	TGTGCCAGCAGCTTACTGAGGGGGGGCCGAGGAGATACGCAGTATTTT
TRBV14	few	TRBJ2-7	-	CASSPRGPGTYYEQYF	TGTGCCAGCAGCCCTCGGGGACCAGGGACGTACTACGAGCAGTACTTC
TRBV3-1	-	TRBJ1-1	-	CATKTGTEAFF	TGTGCCACCAAGACAGGCACTGAAGCTTTCTTT
TRBV6-6	few	TRBJ1-1	TRBD1	CATSQGIFGVFF	TGTGCCACCTCACAGGGGATCTTCGGGGTTTTCTTT